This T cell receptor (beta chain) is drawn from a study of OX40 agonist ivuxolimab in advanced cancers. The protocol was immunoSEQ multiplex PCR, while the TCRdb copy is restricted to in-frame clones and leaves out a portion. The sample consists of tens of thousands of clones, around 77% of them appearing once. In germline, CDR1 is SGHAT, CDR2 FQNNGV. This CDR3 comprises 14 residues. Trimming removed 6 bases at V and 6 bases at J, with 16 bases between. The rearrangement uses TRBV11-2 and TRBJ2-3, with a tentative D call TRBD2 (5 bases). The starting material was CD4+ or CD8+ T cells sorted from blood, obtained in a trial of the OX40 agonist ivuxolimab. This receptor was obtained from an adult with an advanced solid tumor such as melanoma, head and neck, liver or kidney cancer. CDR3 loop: CASRWASSADTQYF. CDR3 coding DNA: TGTGCCAGCAGGTGGGCTAGCTCGGCGGATACGCAGTATTTT.